Listed here are 23 T cell receptor beta chains from one sample, sequenced in a study of T cells in Graves' hyperthyroidism and ophthalmopathy. Authors of the study amplified TCR beta CDR3 regions from RNA transcripts. When the TCR CDR3 underwent first-round RT-PCR, the HTBI primer set was used. One entry per CDR3 protein, called by TCRdb with MiXCR from the multiplex PCR reads. Here the sample spans about 500,000 distinct CDR3 sequences, 46% being singletons. The sample consisted of peripheral blood or thyroid tissue (not recorded which). The receptor set was obtained from an adult woman with Graves' disease, either hyperthyroidism or ophthalmopathy (not recorded which).

This chain links TRBV7-9 with TRBJ1-3; D is unresolved. The CDR3 is 15 residues long. Germline V CDR1 and CDR2: SEHNR, FQNEAQ (reference sequence). Between the trimmed V and J ends, which lost 2 bases and 2 bases, there was a span of 10 bases. In DNA form, the CDR3 reads TGTGCCAGCAGCTTATCCAGACCTCCTGGAAACACCATATATTTT. Translation gives CASSLSRPPGNTIYF.

This clonotype was recorded at least ten times. Mismatch with germline at one junction end may stem from a read error. The V gene is TRBV7-3, the J gene TRBJ2-6; no firm D call. The length of the CDR3 is 16 residues. Germline CDR1 and CDR2: SGHTA and FQGTGA. For the CDR3, the DNA is TGCGCCAGCAGCCCCCGGCGGTCCTCTGGGGCCAACGTCCTGACTTTC. Its translation: CASSPRRSSGANVLTF.

This chain connects TRBV20-1 to TRBJ1-5; D is uncertain. The CDR3 consists of 13 residues. V lost 5 bases, J lost 4 bases, and 12 bases lay in between. Germline assignment: CDR1 DFQATT and CDR2 SNEGSKA (reference sequence). CDR3 coding DNA: TGCAGTGCTGACCCGGGAGGAAATCAGCCCCAGCATTTT. Its translation is CSADPGGNQPQHF.

This clonotype was seen more than once but under ten times. V is TRBV15 and J is TRBJ2-7, with unresolved D. V was trimmed by 0 bases and J by 2 bases, leaving 17 bases between them. Germline V gene data show CDR1 as LNHNV and CDR2 as YYDKDF (reference sequence). This CDR3 contains 17 residues. The CDR3 DNA sequence: TGTGCCACCAGCAGAGATCGGTTTAGGCAGCGAGCCTACGAGCAGTACTTC. It specifies CATSRDRFRQRAYEQYF.

The CDR3 protein is CASQLNTEAFF. CDR3 nucleotide sequence: TGTGCCAGCCAGTTGAACACTGAAGCTTTCTTT. The J gene is TRBJ1-1, the V gene TRBV6-5; D ambiguous. CDR1 is MNHEY and CDR2 is SVGAGI in the germline V gene. CDR3 size: 11 residues. The ends were cut back, 8 bases at V and 0 bases at J, with 4 bases in the middle.

This chain joins TRBV2 and TRBJ1-2; TRBD1 matches 10 bases. The CDR3 totals 15 residues. The V and J ends lost 7 bases and 2 bases, in that order; junction bases with no gene match: 7. Germline V gives CDR1 SNHLY, CDR2 FYNNEI. The CDR3 DNA reads as TGTGCCAGCACCCCAGACAGGGGGCTGAACTATGGCTACACCTTC. It is translated as CASTPDRGLNYGYTF.

This clonotype came up a few times. The chain couples TRBV4-1 to TRBJ2-7; the D gene could be TRBD1 or TRBD2 (6 bases each). The V gene's germline CDR1 is MGHRA and CDR2 YSYEKL. Trimming took off 6 bases at V and 3 bases at J, with 21 bases between the two ends. CDR3 length: 16 amino acids. This CDR3 is CASSHPGGLLGYEQYF. For the CDR3, the DNA is TGCGCCAGCAGTCACCCCGGGGGCCTCCTTGGCTACGAGCAGTACTTC.

About this clonotype itself: At one boundary the junction diverges from the germline segment, which might be a read error. The chain recombines TRBV5-1 with TRBJ2-5; TRBD2 agrees at 9 bases. The CDR3 is 15 amino acids. Germline V lookup: CDR1 SGHRS, CDR2 YFSETQ. The CDR3 spells CASSFVAGEAETQYF. CDR3 DNA: TGTGCCAGCAGCTTCGTAGCGGGAGAAGCGGAGACCCAGTACTTC.

The rearrangement uses TRBV7-9 and TRBJ2-7; possibly TRBD1 for D (6 bases). The V gene lost 5 bases and the J gene lost 0 bases, with 17 bases spanning the gap. Germline CDR1 and CDR2: SEHNR and FQNEAQ (reference sequence). This CDR3 region has 16 residues. The CDR3 loop reads CASSPPTGISSYEQYF. The CDR3 coding sequence is TGTGCCAGCAGCCCCCCGACAGGTATCAGCTCCTACGAGCAGTACTTC. Looking up the rest from reference TRBV7-9 and TRBJ2-7 gives the full variable domain: DTGVSQNPRHKITKRGQNVTFRCDPISEHNRLYWYRQTLGQGPEFLTYFQNEAQLEKSRLLSDRFSAERPKGSFSTLEIQRTEQGDSAMYLCASSPPTGISSYEQYFGPGTRLTVT.

This clonotype has a single count. The V call is TRBV7-9, the J call TRBJ2-7; a possible D gene is TRBD1 (8 bases). The J call is doubtful: the DNA matches TRBJ2-5 better. The CDR3 is 13 amino acids. Germline V gives CDR1 SEHNR, CDR2 FQNEAQ (reference sequence). The CDR3 spells CASRKQGGETQYF. The CDR3 nucleotides read TGTGCCAGCAGAAAACAGGGGGGGGAGACCCAGTACTTC.

The chain uses TRBV5-1 and TRBJ2-2; D ambiguous. Trimming cost V 5 bases and J 2 bases, with 19 bases left between them. Germline V gene sequence: CDR1 SGHRS, CDR2 YFSETQ. This CDR3 has 17 amino acids. The DNA for the CDR3 is TGCGCCAGCAGATCGGAGAGCTGGGGTACTAACACCGGGGAGCTGTTTTTT. It codes for CASRSESWGTNTGELFF.

The CDR3 here is CASSGQGINSPLHF. In DNA form, the CDR3 reads TGTGCCAGCAGCGGACAGGGGATAAATTCACCCCTCCACTTT. The V gene is TRBV25-1, the J gene TRBJ1-6; TRBD1 agrees at 9 bases. Germline trimming cut 6 bases from V and 7 bases from J; bases unmatched to any gene: 4. CDR3 size: 14 residues. Germline assignment: CDR1 MGHDK and CDR2 SYGVNS.

In the case of this clonotype: One base away lies a much larger clone, so this may be a sequencing read error. This rearrangement joins TRBV10-3 to TRBJ2-7; D is ambiguous. Per the germline V gene, CDR1 is ENHRY and CDR2 is SYGVKD. V dropped 6 bases and J dropped 3 bases, with 12 bases sitting between them. The CDR3 extends over 13 amino acids. The CDR3 is CAISEGYSYEQYF. For the CDR3, the DNA is TGTGCCATCAGCGAAGGGTACAGCTACGAGCAGTACTTC.

The V call is TRBV2, the J call TRBJ1-1, with a possible D match to TRBD1 (6 bases). Germline loops: CDR1 SNHLY, CDR2 FYNNEI. This CDR3 region has 15 residues. V gave up 4 bases and J gave up 1 base, with 13 bases separating them. CDR3 sequence reads: CASSGTGFSNTEAFF. CDR3 sequence (DNA): TGTGCCAGCAGTGGAACAGGGTTTTCGAACACTGAAGCTTTCTTT.

This clonotype was detected only once. The J gene is TRBJ1-2, the V gene TRBV11-2; the D gene is possibly TRBD1 (6 bases). Germline V gives CDR1 SGHAT, CDR2 FQNNGV. The CDR3 is 16 amino acids. V was clipped by 1 base and J by 4 bases, with 16 bases between them. The CDR3 sequence: CASSLAPGGGIYGYTF. In DNA form, the CDR3 reads TGTGCCAGCAGCTTAGCACCCGGGGGCGGTATCTATGGCTACACCTTC.

This clonotype was seen at least ten times. This chain uses TRBV5-6 with TRBJ1-5, with TRBD1 identical over 9 bases. Germline V gene data show CDR1 as SGHDT and CDR2 as YYEEEE. V gave up 2 bases and J gave up 7 bases; unmatched junction bases: 7. CDR3 length: 15 amino acids. This CDR3 reads CASSLQGALGQPQHF. The CDR3 DNA sequence: TGTGCCAGCAGCTTACAGGGGGCTCTGGGCCAGCCCCAGCATTTT.

The chain couples TRBV6-1 to TRBJ1-1; unclear D gene. Trimming took off 6 bases at V and 2 bases at J, with 16 bases between the two ends. Germline assignment: CDR1 MNHNS and CDR2 SASEGT. CDR3 size: 15 residues. The chain's CDR3 is CASSGRLESNTEAFF. The CDR3 nucleotides read TGTGCCAGCAGCGGTAGACTAGAATCAAACACTGAAGCTTTCTTT.

The chain joins TRBV4-1 to TRBJ1-3; TRBD1 agrees at 7 bases. CDR3 length: 18 residues. Germline CDR1 reads MGHRA; CDR2 reads YSYEKL. Trimming at V came to 0 bases and at J to 0 bases, leaving 8 bases not matched to a gene. This chain's CDR3 is CASSQDGGQAISGNTIYF. DNA for the CDR3: TGCGCCAGCAGCCAAGATGGAGGACAGGCCATCTCTGGAAACACCATATATTTT.

This clonotype has at least ten counts. The rearrangement links TRBV27 to TRBJ2-5; the D gene is possibly TRBD2 (6 bases). The V and J ends lost 3 bases and 5 bases respectively, with 16 bases between them. This CDR3 comprises 15 residues. Germline lookup yields CDR1 MNHEY and CDR2 SMNVEV (reference sequence). CDR3: CASSLTSPRLETQYF. CDR3 DNA: TGTGCCAGCAGTTTGACTAGTCCTCGTTTGGAGACCCAGTACTTC.

The J gene is TRBJ1-2, the V gene TRBV5-1, with 7 bases matching TRBD1. Looked up from germline, CDR1 is SGHRS and CDR2 is YFSETQ. Germline trimming cut 0 bases from V and 7 bases from J; bases unmatched to any gene: 9. CDR3 length: 15 amino acids. The CDR3 DNA sequence: TGCGCCAGCAGCTTGGAAGGCCAGGGGGTGCGTGGCTACACCTTC. It specifies CASSLEGQGVRGYTF.

This clonotype was seen ten or more times. The chain has TRBV5-1 and TRBJ2-3; 11 nucleotides agree with TRBD2. Germline V gene data show CDR1 as SGHRS and CDR2 as YFSETQ. The CDR3 is 15 residues long. The V and J ends lost 4 bases and 4 bases, in that order; junction bases with no gene match: 5. The CDR3: CASSGGGLAADTQYF. The CDR3 DNA reads TGCGCCAGCAGCGGGGGGGGACTAGCGGCAGATACGCAGTATTTT.

This clonotype showed up many times. The chain links TRBV6-5 to TRBJ1-2; tentative D call: TRBD1 (5 bases). Trimming stripped 2 bases from V and 0 bases from J, with 10 bases between. The CDR3 spans 15 residues. Per germline, CDR1 MNHEY and CDR2 SVGAGI. CDR3 coding DNA: TGTGCCAGCAGTTACGGCAGGGACCCTAACTATGGCTACACCTTC. Translating it yields CASSYGRDPNYGYTF.

This clonotype has just one count. The CDR3 does not end in the conserved phenylalanine or tryptophan, so this is likely a read error. The DNA is left out, because the CDR3 cannot be placed on it with certainty; the CDR3 is given as TCRdb lists it. The rearrangement joins TRBV19 to TRBJ1-5; the table's D call of TRBD1 was not tested on the DNA. Germline V gene data show CDR1 as LNHDA and CDR2 as SQIVND (reference sequence). The CDR3 contains 8 residues when both ends are counted. The CDR3 sequence: CASGIGPA.